The clone carrying this T cell receptor (beta chain) has a single count. No antigen is known for it. CDR3 size: 14 residues. The V and J ends lost 4 bases and 6 bases respectively, with 16 bases between them. Per germline, CDR1 SGDLS and CDR2 YYNGEE. The data were taken from a study of chemoradiotherapy in HPV16-positive cancers. Study-level results: The functional HPV-specific definition rests on just a couple of HPV16-positive patients. Candidate HPV-specific clones and E7-related TCR motifs grew in tumor during treatment.

Sequencing was performed with immunoSEQ multiplex PCR; in TCRdb, only in-frame clones are kept and a portion is missing. Of 14,000 or so clones listed, 69% were seen once; the top ten hold approximately 18%. This TCR came from a human donor with HPV-associated anogenital cancer. This rearrangement joins TRBV9 to TRBJ1-1; no reliable D call. This material was acquired from a patient who underwent chemoradiotherapy. This chain's CDR3 is CASSPPPPMPEAFF. The CDR3 bases are TGTGCCAGCAGCCCCCCTCCTCCGATGCCTGAAGCTTTCTTT.